These T cell receptor beta chains were read from a single sample in a study of CD8+CD57+ T cells in acquired aplastic anemia. TCRdb reprocessed the reads with MiXCR, giving one entry per CDR3 protein. The sample gives fewer than 300,000 distinct CDR3 sequences, 82% of which show up once; about 41% is in the top ten. The sequencing sample was made of sorted CD4+, CD8+, or CD8+CD57+ T cells (not recorded which) from PBMCs. All receptors derive from a human donor with aplastic anemia. The CDR3 runs from the conserved cysteine through the conserved F or W. A D gene is named only where the DNA matches it firmly. Size is omitted from some rows. Given values are once, few, many or a class for expanded clones.

J gene	V gene	clone size	D gene	CDR3 protein	CDR3 DNA
TRBJ2-1	TRBV7-2	NA	NA	CASSQRGGADQDEKFF	TGTGCCAGCAGCCAGAGAGGCGGCGCCGACCAGGATGAGAAGTTCTTC
TRBJ1-1	TRBV7-3	NA	TRBD1	CASSFTGGGTEEFFF	TGTGCCAGCAGCTTCACAGGGGGCGGGACTGAAGAATTCTTCTTT
TRBJ1-1	TRBV7-3	once	TRBD1	CASSPYQGDTEAFF	TGTGCCAGCAGCCCCTACCAGGGGGACACTGAAGCTTTCTTT
TRBJ2-2	TRBV13	few	NA	CASSFYICSARKLDRVEAGELFF	NA
TRBJ1-1	TRBV25-1	few	NA	CASSNRENTEAFF	TGTGCCAGCAGTAACCGGGAAAACACTGAAGCTTTCTTT
TRBJ1-6	TRBV9	NA	NA	CASGRARDMRSLVHF	TGTGCCAGCGGAAGAGCCAGGGACATGCGTTCACTCGTCCACTTT
TRBJ1-1	TRBV2	NA	NA	CANGGVGGANPEAFF	TGTGCCAACGGTGGGGTGGGCGGGGCGAACCCTGAAGCTTTCTTT
TRBJ1-1	TRBV9	NA	NA	CASSFDAGGTAEAFF	TGTGCCAGCAGTTTTGATGCGGGAGGCACCGCTGAAGCTTTCTTT
TRBJ1-5	TRBV10-1	NA	TRBD1	CASSEGDSGNQPQHF	TGCGCCAGCAGTGAGGGGGACAGCGGCAATCAGCCCCAGCATTTT
TRBJ2-7	TRBV29-1	few	NA	CSVGPDRGAEQYF	TGCAGCGTTGGCCCCGACAGAGGGGCCGAGCAGTACTTC
TRBJ2-5	TRBV9	NA	NA	CASSVARQRKDTQYF	TGTGCCAGCAGCGTAGCGCGACAGAGAAAAGATACGCAGTACTTC